The 27 T cell receptor beta chains presented below share a single source sample, sequenced in a study of CD8+CD57+ T cells in acquired aplastic anemia. By flow cytometry, patients selected for sequencing had shown an expansion of CD8+CD57+ cells. The template used for profiling TCR beta VDJ and CDR3 was genomic DNA. TCRdb re-called the reads with MiXCR, one entry per CDR3 protein. The data hold under 200,000 distinct CDR3 sequences, with less than 50% observed a single time. Sequencing was carried out using sorted CD4+, CD8+, or CD8+CD57+ T cells (not recorded which) from PBMCs. Every receptor here comes from a human donor with aplastic anemia.

This clonotype was detected many times. The chain carries TRBV20-1 and TRBJ1-3, with D possibly TRBD1 on 5 matching bases. Germline-derived CDR1 and CDR2 are DFQATT and SNEGSKA (reference sequence). The CDR3 is 14 amino acids. The V end lost 2 bases, the J end lost 4 bases, and 12 bases lay between the germline ends. The chain's CDR3 is CSARLPGPGNTIYF. CDR3 DNA sequence: TGCAGTGCTAGATTACCGGGGCCGGGAAACACCATATATTTT.

The chain uses TRBV15 and TRBJ1-1; D is possibly TRBD1 (5 bases). Germline values: CDR1 LNHNV, CDR2 YYDKDF (reference sequence). The CDR3 length is 13 residues. V shed 5 bases and J shed 4 bases, with 11 bases lying between them. CDR3 coding DNA: TGTGCCACCAGCCCGACAGTTTTCACTGAAGCTTTCTTT. Translated: CATSPTVFTEAFF.

The chain recombines TRBV25-1 with TRBJ1-2, with no clear D. Trimming removed 6 bases at V and 0 bases at J, with 8 bases between. Germline V CDR1 and CDR2: MGHDK, SYGVNS. This CDR3 region has 13 residues. CDR3 in DNA: TGTGCCAGCAGCGCGAATACTAACTATGGCTACACCTTC. Translation gives CASSANTNYGYTF.

The chain uses TRBV5-1 and TRBJ2-7, with D possibly being TRBD1 (6 bases). Deletions cut 7 bases from V and 1 base from J, with 15 bases between. Germline V gene sequence: CDR1 SGHRS, CDR2 YFSETQ. CDR3 length equals 14 residues. The CDR3 loop is CASLQQGISYEQYF. The CDR3 DNA is TGCGCCAGCTTGCAGCAGGGGATTTCCTACGAGCAGTACTTC.

This clonotype has just a few counts. J is TRBJ1-6 and V is TRBV29-1; maybe TRBD1 (6 bases). This CDR3 has 14 amino acids. Looked up from germline, CDR1 is SQVTM and CDR2 is ANQGSEA. The CDR3 DNA follows: TGCACCGGTAGGGGGGCAGGGCTTCGATCACCCCTCCACTTT. Amino acids: CTGRGAGLRSPLHF.

This clonotype occurred many times. V is TRBV27 and J is TRBJ2-5, with D possibly being TRBD2 (6 bases). CDR1 is MNHEY and CDR2 is SMNVEV in the germline V gene (reference sequence). This CDR3 region has 13 residues. V was shortened by 7 bases and J by 5 bases, with 14 bases between the two germline ends. CDR3 nucleotide sequence: TGTGCCAGCAAAGCGAACCGGGGGGAGACCCAGTACTTC. Translated: CASKANRGETQYF.

In this sample, this clonotype turned up many times. The chain has TRBV20-1 and TRBJ2-3; 13 nucleotides line up with TRBD2. This CDR3 is built from 14 residues. Looked up from germline, CDR1 is DFQATT and CDR2 is SNEGSKA (reference sequence). V shed 1 base and J 7 bases; nucleotides not matched to a gene: 2. The chain's CDR3 is CSARVTSGGNTQYF. In nucleotides, the CDR3 is TGCAGTGCTAGAGTGACTAGCGGGGGGAATACGCAGTATTTT.

In this sample, this clonotype turned up many times. A read error may produce the germline difference seen at one junction end. The gene calls are TRBV15 and TRBJ1-1, with D unclear. The CDR3 loop spans 12 amino acids. Germline CDR1 LNHNV, CDR2 YYDKDF (reference sequence). CDR3 region: CATRRGGTEAFF. DNA of the CDR3: TGTGCCACCAGAAGAGGCGGCACTGAAGCTTTCTTT.

The CDR3 region has the DNA TGTGCCACCAGCAGAGATAGGGTCCAGGGACAGGTGAAAATTGAAGCTTTCTTT. Amino acid sequence: CATSRDRVQGQVKIEAFF. The chain combines TRBV15 with TRBJ1-1; 8 nucleotides match TRBD1. The CDR3 spans 18 residues. Germline CDR1 LNHNV, CDR2 YYDKDF (reference sequence). V trimming: 0 bases; J trimming: 7 bases; junction bases outside the gene matches: 16.

The genes are TRBV19 and TRBJ2-1, with D tentatively TRBD2 (5 bases). The germline gives CDR1 LNHDA, CDR2 SQIVND (reference sequence). V was shortened by 3 bases and J by 9 bases, with 18 bases between the two germline ends. CDR3 length: 15 amino acids. In DNA form, the CDR3 reads TGTGCCAGTAGTATTAGTTCGTCGGGGTCATCTGAGCAGTTCTTC. Its protein is CASSISSSGSSEQFF.

This chain uses TRBV9 with TRBJ2-7; D not certain. This CDR3 has 14 amino acids. V lost 2 bases and J 6 bases, leaving 15 bases between the germline ends. The germline CDR1 and CDR2 sequences are SGDLS and YYNGEE. As DNA, the CDR3 is TGTGCCAGCAGCGTCAAAGCATACGCCGGCGAGCAGTACTTC. Translation gives CASSVKAYAGEQYF.

On this clonotype: The junction differs from germline at one of its ends, possibly a read error. The chain links TRBV6-1 to TRBJ1-6, with 11 bases lining up with TRBD1. Looked up from germline, CDR1 is MNHNS and CDR2 is SASEGT. The CDR3 consists of 14 residues. CDR3 nucleotides: TGTGCCAGCAGAGAAGGACAGGGGGCAACACCCCTCCACTTT. Protein product: CASREGQGATPLHF.

The V call is TRBV29-1, the J call TRBJ1-6, with D uncertain. The CDR3 has 14 residues. V lost 7 bases to trimming and J lost 0 bases, with 10 bases between them. CDR1 and CDR2 from the germline V gene are SQVTM and ANQGSEA. In nucleotides, the CDR3 is TGCAGCGCAGGTGGTAGCTCCTATAATTCACCCCTCCACTTT. Translation gives CSAGGSSYNSPLHF.

The genes are TRBV2 and TRBJ1-2; D gene unclear. With 3 bases removed from V and 7 bases from J, the gap between germline ends came to 9 bases. The germline gives CDR1 SNHLY, CDR2 FYNNEI. The CDR3 extends over 12 amino acids. The CDR3 is CASSDRGGGYTF. The DNA of the CDR3 is TGTGCCAGCAGTGACCGTGGAGGTGGCTACACCTTC.

Points on this clonotype: A much more abundant neighbour one base away suggests this may be a read error. This rearrangement joins TRBV6-1 to TRBJ1-5, with a weak D call TRBD1 (5 bases). Trimming pared 7 bases from V and 0 bases from J, leaving 22 bases between. Per germline, CDR1 MNHNS and CDR2 SASEGT. The CDR3 runs to 18 residues. The CDR3 spells CASTSPRRGTYSNQPQHF. CDR3 coding DNA: TGTGCCAGCACCTCCCCCAGACGGGGCACCTATAGCAATCAGCCCCAGCATTTT.

The chain joins TRBV4-3 to TRBJ1-1; D uncertain. CDR1 and CDR2 from the germline V gene are LGHNA and YSLEER. CDR3 length equals 13 residues. Trimming removed 4 bases at V and 2 bases at J, with 8 bases between. CDR3 in amino acids: CASSPGHNTEAFF. The CDR3 DNA reads as TGCGCCAGCAGCCCCGGCCACAACACTGAAGCTTTCTTT.

This chain uses TRBV6-2 or TRBV6-3 with TRBJ1-2; D is uncertain. In germline, CDR1 is MNHEY, CDR2 SVGEGT. Trimming shortened V by 5 bases and J by 8 bases, and 9 bases separated the two germline ends. CDR3 length: 11 amino acids. The chain's CDR3 is CASSGGIGYTF. DNA of the CDR3: TGTGCCAGCAGTGGTGGGATCGGCTACACCTTC.

The chain has TRBV2 and TRBJ1-6; no firm D call. CDR3 length: 12 amino acids. V gave up 6 bases and J gave up 5 bases, with 5 bases separating them. CDR1 is SNHLY and CDR2 is FYNNEI in the germline V gene. Here the CDR3 DNA reads TGTGCCAGCAGACCAGATAATTCACCCCTCCACTTT. This encodes CASRPDNSPLHF. Looking up the rest from reference TRBV2 and TRBJ1-6 gives the full variable domain: EPEVTQTPSHQVTQMGQEVILRCVPISNHLYFYWYRQILGQKVEFLVSFYNNEISEKSEIFDDQFSVERPDGSNFTLKIRSTKLEDSAMYFCASRPDNSPLHFGNGTRLTVT.

The rearrangement links TRBV24-1 to TRBJ2-6; 9 nucleotides match TRBD1. The CDR3 totals 16 residues. Trimming at V came to 9 bases and at J to 0 bases, leaving 5 bases not matched to a gene. Per germline, CDR1 KGHDR and CDR2 SFDVKD. DNA for the CDR3: TGTGCCACCGGGGGACAGGGAGTCTCTGGGGCCAACGTCCTGACTTTC. It codes for CATGGQGVSGANVLTF.

This clonotype was observed many times. This chain links TRBV10-3 with TRBJ2-3; D is possibly TRBD1 or TRBD2 (6 bases each). V lost 6 bases to trimming and J lost 5 bases, with 9 bases between them. In germline, CDR1 is ENHRY, CDR2 SYGVKD. The CDR3 sequence is 12 residues long. The CDR3 DNA is TGTGCCATCAGCGGGGGCGGAGATACGCAGTATTTT. Translated: CAISGGGDTQYF.

This clonotype was observed at least ten times. The rearrangement joins TRBV19 to TRBJ2-7; D not resolved. The CDR3 covers 12 residues. Trimming pared 6 bases from V and 3 bases from J, leaving 9 bases between. The germline V gene has CDR1 LNHDA and CDR2 SQIVND (reference sequence). The CDR3 nucleotides are TGTGCCAGTAGGGGTAAGGACTACGAGCAGTACGTC. This encodes CASRGKDYEQYV.

This clonotype was detected many times. The chain combines TRBV19 with TRBJ1-5; D may be TRBD1 (5 bases). V lost 6 bases and J 9 bases, leaving 15 bases between the germline ends. CDR1 LNHDA and CDR2 SQIVND come from the germline V gene (reference sequence). There are 13 residues in the CDR3. This chain's CDR3 is CASRDKDRWPQHF. CDR3 DNA: TGTGCCAGTAGGGACAAGGACCGGTGGCCCCAGCATTTT. The full variable domain, with the rest looked up from reference TRBV19 and TRBJ1-5, is DGGITQSPKYLFRKEGQNVTLSCEQNLNHDAMYWYRQDPGQGLRLIYYSQIVNDFQKGDIAEGYSVSREKKESFPLTVTSAQKNPTAFYLCASRDKDRWPQHFGDGTRLSIL.

This clonotype was found many times. The chain is built from TRBV11-3 and TRBJ2-1; 11 bases line up with TRBD2. Losses at the gene ends were 5 bases for V and 3 bases for J; bases not matched to a gene: 3. In germline, CDR1 is SGHNT, CDR2 YENEEA. This CDR3 comprises 15 residues. This chain's CDR3 is CASSPGLAGYNEQFF. CDR3 nucleotides: TGTGCCAGCAGCCCCGGACTAGCGGGCTACAATGAGCAGTTCTTC.

This chain links TRBV15 with TRBJ2-5; perhaps TRBD1 as D (6 bases). V lost 1 base and J 0 bases, leaving 9 bases between the germline ends. CDR1 and CDR2 (germline): LNHNV, YYDKDF (reference sequence). This CDR3 contains 15 residues. The CDR3 nucleotides read TGTGCCACCAGCAGAGCAGGGGAGTACCAAGAGACCCAGTACTTC. The encoded protein is CATSRAGEYQETQYF.

A word on this clonotype: A much more abundant neighbour one base away suggests this may be a read error. The rearrangement links TRBV7-7 to TRBJ2-2; possible D gene TRBD2, 6 bases. The CDR3 extends over 12 amino acids. Deletions cut 5 bases from V and 6 bases from J, with 7 bases between. Per germline, CDR1 SSHAT and CDR2 FNYEAQ (reference sequence). The CDR3: CASSRGSGELFF. DNA for the CDR3: TGTGCCAGCAGCCGGGGGTCCGGGGAGCTGTTTTTT.

The chain carries TRBV6-2 or TRBV6-3 and TRBJ1-3, with TRBD1 as a possible D gene (5 bases). Germline assignment: CDR1 MNHEY and CDR2 SVGEGT. This CDR3 has 18 amino acids. Trimming removed 2 bases from V and 0 bases from J, with 17 bases in between. The CDR3: CASSYAPQDRYSGNTIYF. The CDR3, as DNA: TGTGCCAGCAGTTACGCCCCCCAAGACAGATACTCTGGAAACACCATATATTTT.

Ten or more counts support this clonotype. The rearrangement joins TRBV19 to TRBJ1-1; D is unresolved. The V and J ends lost 7 bases and 7 bases respectively, with 16 bases between them. Germline CDR1 reads LNHDA; CDR2 reads SQIVND (reference sequence). CDR3 size: 13 residues. DNA of the CDR3: TGTGCCAGTACCCCAGAAGTTTCAAGTGAAGCTTTCTTT. This translates into CASTPEVSSEAFF.